This TCR beta chain is from a study of blood T cell repertoires in COVID-19. Across the study: Samples representing acute and convalescent COVID-19 were sourced from the United States, Italy and Spain. PBMCs, B-cell-depleted T cells, or T cells were the source of the cDNA or gDNA that made up the material.

Clones were sequenced by immunoSEQ multiplex PCR, and TCRdb holds only the in-frame ones, with some missing. The sample contains about 400,000 clones, approximately 86% of which appear only once. Which cohort a participant joined came from the clinical history participants gave. There are 15 residues in the CDR3. The germline gives CDR1 SGHRS, CDR2 YFSETQ. V shed 2 bases, J shed 3 bases, and the junction held 5 bases outside the gene matches. This rearrangement joins TRBV5-1 to TRBJ1-5; 7 nucleotides agree with TRBD1. Sequenced sample: PBMCs or T cells enriched from blood (not recorded which). This sequence was found in a woman aged 40 to 55 with acute COVID-19. Here the CDR3 reads CASSLTGDYNQPQHF. The CDR3 DNA sequence: TGCGCCAGCAGCTTAACAGGGGATTACAATCAGCCCCAGCATTTT.